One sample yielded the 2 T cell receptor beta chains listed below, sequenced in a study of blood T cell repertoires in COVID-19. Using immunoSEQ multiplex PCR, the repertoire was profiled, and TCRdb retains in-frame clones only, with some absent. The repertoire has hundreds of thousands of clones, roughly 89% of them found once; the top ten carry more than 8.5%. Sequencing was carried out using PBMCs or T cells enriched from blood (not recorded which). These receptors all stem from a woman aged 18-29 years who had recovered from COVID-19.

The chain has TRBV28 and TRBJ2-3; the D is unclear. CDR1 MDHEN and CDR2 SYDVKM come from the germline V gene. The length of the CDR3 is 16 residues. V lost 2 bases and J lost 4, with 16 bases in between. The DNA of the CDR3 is TGTGCCAGCAGTTTAAACCGGCTAGGTGAGGCAGATACGCAGTATTTT. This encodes CASSLNRLGEADTQYF.

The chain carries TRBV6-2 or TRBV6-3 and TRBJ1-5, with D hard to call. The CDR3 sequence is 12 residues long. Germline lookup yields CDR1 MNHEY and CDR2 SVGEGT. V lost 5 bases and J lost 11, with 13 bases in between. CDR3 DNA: TGTGCCAGCAGTGAGAGCCGGTGGTCCCAGCATTTT. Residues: CASSESRWSQHF.